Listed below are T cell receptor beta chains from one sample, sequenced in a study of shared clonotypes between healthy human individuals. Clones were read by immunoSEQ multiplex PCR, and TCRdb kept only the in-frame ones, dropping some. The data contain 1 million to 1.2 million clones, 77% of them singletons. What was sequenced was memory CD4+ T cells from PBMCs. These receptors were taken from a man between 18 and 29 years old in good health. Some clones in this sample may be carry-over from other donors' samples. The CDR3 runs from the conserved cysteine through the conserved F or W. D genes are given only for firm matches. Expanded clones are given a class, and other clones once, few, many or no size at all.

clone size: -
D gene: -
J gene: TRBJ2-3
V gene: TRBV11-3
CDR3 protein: CASSLVRSGSTDTQYF
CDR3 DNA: TGTGCCAGCAGCTTAGTCCGGTCGGGGAGCACAGATACGCAGTATTTT

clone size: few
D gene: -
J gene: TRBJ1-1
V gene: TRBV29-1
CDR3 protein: CSVSRGGANTEAFF
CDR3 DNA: TGCAGCGTTTCGCGGGGGGGGGCGAACACTGAAGCTTTCTTT

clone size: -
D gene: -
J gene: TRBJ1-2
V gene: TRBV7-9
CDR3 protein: CASSLHRSDLNYGYTF
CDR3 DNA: TGTGCCAGCAGCTTACATCGCAGCGACCTAAACTATGGCTACACCTTC

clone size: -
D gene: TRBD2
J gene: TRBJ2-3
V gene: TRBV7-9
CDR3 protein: CAGRRGLAADTQYF
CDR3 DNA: TGTGCCGGACGTAGGGGACTAGCAGCAGATACGCAGTATTTT

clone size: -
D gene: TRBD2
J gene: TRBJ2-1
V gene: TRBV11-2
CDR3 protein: CASRILAFSYNEQFF
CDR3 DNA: TGTGCCAGCAGGATACTAGCGTTCTCCTACAATGAGCAGTTCTTC

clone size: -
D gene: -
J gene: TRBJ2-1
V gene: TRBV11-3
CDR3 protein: CASSLDGSSYNEQFF
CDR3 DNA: TGTGCCAGCAGCTTAGACGGGAGCTCCTACAATGAGCAGTTCTTC

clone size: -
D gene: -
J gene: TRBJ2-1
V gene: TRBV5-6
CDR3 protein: CASSLESGRQFF
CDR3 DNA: TGTGCCAGCAGCTTGGAATCCGGGAGGCAGTTCTTC

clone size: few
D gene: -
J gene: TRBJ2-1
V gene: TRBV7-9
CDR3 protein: CASSLVGEWVDEQFF
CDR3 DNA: TGTGCCAGCAGCTTAGTAGGGGAATGGGTAGATGAGCAGTTCTTC

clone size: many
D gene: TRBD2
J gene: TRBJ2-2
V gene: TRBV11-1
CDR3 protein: CASSSLSGRSNTGELFF
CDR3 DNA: TGTGCCAGCAGCTCGCTTAGCGGGAGAAGTAACACCGGGGAGCTGTTTTTT

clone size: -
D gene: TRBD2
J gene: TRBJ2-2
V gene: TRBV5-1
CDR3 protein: CASSHPGLAGTGELFF
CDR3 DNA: TGCGCCAGCAGCCATCCGGGACTAGCGGGAACCGGGGAGTTGTTTTTT

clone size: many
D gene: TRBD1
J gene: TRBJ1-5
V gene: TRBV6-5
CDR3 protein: CASRPDRDNQPQHF
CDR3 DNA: TGTGCCAGCAGGCCTGACAGGGACAATCAGCCCCAGCATTTT

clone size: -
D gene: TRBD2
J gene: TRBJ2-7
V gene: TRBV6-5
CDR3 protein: CASSYSTSGVYEQYF
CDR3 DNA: TGTGCCAGCAGTTACTCGACTAGCGGAGTCTACGAGCAGTACTTC

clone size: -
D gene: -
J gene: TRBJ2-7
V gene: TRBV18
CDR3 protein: CASSPGATYEQYF
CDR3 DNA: TGTGCCAGCTCACCGGGGGCTACCTACGAGCAGTACTTC